Included here is one TCR beta chain sequence, with context. Its antigen is not known. At one boundary the junction diverges from the germline segment, which might be a read error. This sample is drawn from a study of beta chain features in type 1 diabetes. Study-level points and caveats: Among all four CD4+ subsets, Type 1 diabetes patients had TCRB CDR3s that were moderately but significantly shorter.

The CDR3 length is 14 residues. The V gene's germline CDR1 is SNHLY and CDR2 FYNNEI. Sequencing targeted expressed TCRB transcripts, as all isolated RNA had been reverse transcribed. Sequenced by immunoSEQ multiplex PCR; TCRdb stores in-frame clones only, minus some. The sample carries 350,000 to 400,000 clones, roughly 12% recorded once. The sequenced sample was naive CD4+ T cells from blood. The source is a woman in her late teens or twenties with type 1 diabetes. This chain connects TRBV2 to TRBJ2-6; D unresolved. The CDR3 bases are TGTGCCAGCAGCGAAGGGCGGGGGGCCAACGTCCTGACTTTC. It is translated as CASSEGRGANVLTF.